Listed below are T cell receptor beta chains from one sample, sequenced in a study of T cell repertoires in cytomegalovirus infection. A single record per CDR3 protein comes from TCRdb applying MiXCR to the reads. The table shows about 180,000 distinct CDR3 sequences, with about 20% occurring only once. The antigens of these receptors remain unknown. The specimen was CD8+ T cells from cultured PBMCs, collected from culture after CMV antigen stimulation. These TCRs come from a human donor in good health (CMV status not recorded). Some clones in this sample may be carry-over from other donors' samples. Both conserved end residues are part of each CDR3. A D gene is named only where the DNA matches it firmly.

d_call | v_call | cdr3_aa
NA | TRBV12-3/TRBV12-4 | CASTPASSYEQYF
NA | TRBV7-6 | CASSTGGRGETEAFF
TRBD1 | TRBV7-2 | CASSLRQGAYQPQHF
TRBD1 | TRBV5-6 | CASGNRGREEKLFF
NA | TRBV7-9 | CASSLGPLWVTEAFF
NA | TRBV7-3 | CASRGLRRTSSYNEQFF
TRBD1 | TRBV19 | CASSMTGGYEQYF
NA | TRBV2 | CASSEAIYSNQPQHF
NA | TRBV4-1 | CASSPEEGLKMNTEAFF
NA | TRBV15 | CATSEGRTSNTGELFF
NA | TRBV14 | CASSQDNQGNYGYTF
TRBD2 | TRBV6-2/TRBV6-3 | CASSYLGLAGDWEQFF
NA | TRBV3-1 | CASSQEIWGNTEAFF
TRBD2 | TRBV28 | CASSPPPWAAGPSTDTQYF
NA | TRBV7-2 | CASSFEGLGTDTQYF
NA | TRBV7-9 | CASSKGNLEAFF
NA | TRBV7-9 | CASSLAGSSDYGYTF
NA | TRBV7-6 | CASSFGQSHLRPPLTPDDTGELFF
NA | TRBV27 | CASSLKGRRTDTQYF
NA | TRBV6-2/TRBV6-3 | CASSQHGTRAEAFF
NA | TRBV2 | CASRTGPYEQYF
TRBD1 | TRBV6-6 | CASSGRDRGSGQPQHF
TRBD2 | TRBV11-2 | CASSPKLAGVYNEQFF
NA | TRBV12-3/TRBV12-4 | CASRGLHNEQFF
NA | TRBV7-9 | CASSLAGNGYTF
TRBD1 | TRBV19 | CASSMWWAGGLQETQYF
NA | TRBV6-6 | CASSYSGPRAFF
TRBD1 | TRBV6-2/TRBV6-3 | CASSSTGTGTHGYTF
TRBD2 | TRBV7-9 | CASSPSTSAYEQYF
NA | TRBV7-2 | CASSLGVTHSNQPQHF
NA | TRBV7-9 | CASSLAVGGQPQHF
NA | TRBV19 | CASSIVGRVDNQPQHF
TRBD1 | TRBV6-2/TRBV6-3 | CASSYDRDSDTDTQYF
NA | TRBV13 | CASSLGSGRQAIYEQYF
NA | TRBV7-8 | CASSFLMGDPYEQYF
TRBD1 | TRBV7-8 | CASRGRTGGVEQYF
NA | TRBV6-2/TRBV6-3 | CASSPHRTEAFF
TRBD1 | TRBV27 | CASSPRTGANEQFF
NA | TRBV12-5 | CASGRDRFEETQYF
TRBD1 | TRBV7-9 | CASRLGQGAGEQYF
TRBD1 | TRBV29-1 | CSVEEGDRAYEQYF
TRBD2 | TRBV6-5 | CASSYSTGGEETQYF
NA | TRBV6-5 | CASSMNAYEQYF
TRBD2 | TRBV6-1 | CASSQTSGVLQEQFF
NA | TRBV7-2 | CASSLVPRQGRFGETQYF
NA | TRBV19 | CASSRTEDGYTF
NA | TRBV7-9 | CASSAGRPNTEAFF
NA | TRBV12-3/TRBV12-4 | CASSLYPWTVGGGYTF
NA | TRBV7-6 | CASSLALRDRVYNSPLHF
TRBD2 | TRBV7-9 | CASSLGGGALQETQYF
NA | TRBV7-9 | CASSPGGLYEQYF
TRBD1 | TRBV7-9 | CASSPTGNTDTQYF
NA | TRBV6-5 | CASLSTGSWEAFF
NA | TRBV11-2 | CASSLTTANTEAFF